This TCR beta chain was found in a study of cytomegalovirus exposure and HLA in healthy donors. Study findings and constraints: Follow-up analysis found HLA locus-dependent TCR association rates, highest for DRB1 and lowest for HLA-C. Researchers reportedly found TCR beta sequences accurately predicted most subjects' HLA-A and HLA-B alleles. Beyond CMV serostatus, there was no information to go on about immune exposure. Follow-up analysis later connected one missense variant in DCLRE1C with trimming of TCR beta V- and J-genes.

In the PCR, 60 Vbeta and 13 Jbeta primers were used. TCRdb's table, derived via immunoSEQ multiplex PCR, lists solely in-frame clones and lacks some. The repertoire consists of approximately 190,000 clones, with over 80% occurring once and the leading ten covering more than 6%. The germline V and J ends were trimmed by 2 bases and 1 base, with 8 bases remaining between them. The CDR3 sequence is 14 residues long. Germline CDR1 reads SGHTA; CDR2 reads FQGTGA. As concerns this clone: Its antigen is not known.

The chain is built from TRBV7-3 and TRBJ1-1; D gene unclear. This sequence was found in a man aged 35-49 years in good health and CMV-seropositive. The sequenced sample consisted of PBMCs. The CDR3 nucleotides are TGTGCCAGCAGCTTAGAGGGTAAGAACACTGAAGCTTTCTTT. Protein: CASSLEGKNTEAFF.